The 5 T cell receptor beta chains reported below all come from one sample, sequenced in a study of beta chain features in type 1 diabetes. The study reverse transcribed the entire isolated RNA, so it sequenced expressed TCRB transcripts. Assay used: immunoSEQ multiplex PCR; TCRdb lists only in-frame clones, some missing. The table includes fewer than 350,000 clones, 15% to 20% detected once. Sequencing was done on a sample of naive CD4+ T cells from blood. These receptors were taken from a woman aged 18-29 years in good health.

The V and J genes are TRBV28 and TRBJ2-1; D might be TRBD2 (6 bases). V dropped 1 base and J dropped 8 bases, with 6 bases sitting between them. Germline CDR1 MDHEN, CDR2 SYDVKM. The CDR3 loop spans 12 amino acids. CDR3 sequence reads: CASSLSGDEQFF. The CDR3 bases are TGTGCCAGCAGTTTATCGGGAGATGAGCAGTTCTTC.

A few counts support this clone. The genes are TRBV5-1 and TRBJ2-5; 11 nucleotides line up with TRBD2. The CDR3 loop spans 15 amino acids. Germline V CDR1 and CDR2: SGHRS, YFSETQ. After removal of 2 bases from V and 7 bases from J, the junction contained 7 bases not matched to a gene. DNA for the CDR3: TGCGCCAGCAGCTTTGGACTAGCGGGCAGAGGGACCCAGTACTTC. This gives the protein CASSFGLAGRGTQYF.

The chain links TRBV7-9 to TRBJ2-7; 7 bases are shared with TRBD1. Trimming took 5 bases from V and 4 from J; bases not matched to a gene: 11. Germline values: CDR1 SEHNR, CDR2 FQNEAQ (reference sequence). The CDR3 has 15 residues. As DNA, the CDR3 is TGTGCCAGCAGCCCCCTCCGATGGACAGGTTACGAGCAGTACTTC. Protein: CASSPLRWTGYEQYF.

This clone was seen only a few times. This chain links TRBV7-2 with TRBJ1-1; possible D gene TRBD1, 6 bases. Germline V CDR1 and CDR2: SGHTA, FQGNSA. The CDR3 covers 15 residues. Deletions cut 5 bases from V and 0 bases from J, with 13 bases between. The CDR3 DNA reads as TGTGCCAGCAGCCAACAGGGTTTCATGAACACTGAAGCTTTCTTT. Its translation: CASSQQGFMNTEAFF. Full variable domain (remainder filled in from reference TRBV7-2 and TRBJ1-1): GAGVSQSPSNKVTEKGKDVELRCDPISGHTALYWYRQSLGQGLEFLIYFQGNSAPDKSGLPSDRFSAERTGGSVSTLTIQRTQQEDSAVYLCASSQQGFMNTEAFFGQGTRLTVV.

The CDR3 region has the DNA TGCGCCAGCAACGAGGGGGCAGGCAATCAGCCCCAGCATTTT. As protein: CASNEGAGNQPQHF. The V gene is TRBV23-1, the J gene TRBJ1-5; 7 nucleotides match TRBD1. TRBV23-1 is noted as an ORF with a role that remains uncertain. The CDR3 is 14 amino acids. Trimming took 7 bases from V and 2 from J; bases not matched to a gene: 5.